This TCR beta chain was identified in a study of cytomegalovirus exposure and HLA in healthy donors. With regard to this clone: Its antigen is as yet unknown.

The germline V gene has CDR1 SGDLS and CDR2 YYNGEE. There are 12 residues in the CDR3. V lost 3 bases to trimming and J lost 8 bases, with 11 bases between them. PCR was performed using 60 Vbeta and 13 Jbeta primers. Sequencing was performed with immunoSEQ multiplex PCR; in TCRdb, only in-frame clones are kept and a portion is missing. The repertoire table contains around 150,000 clones. General study findings and limits: Rare TCR sequences dominated, though some public TCRs recurred in many donors.

The TCR was taken from a man between 35 and 55 years old in good health and CMV-seronegative. This sequence joins TRBV9 and TRBJ1-2, with D hard to call. The specimen sequenced was PBMCs. The DNA for the CDR3 is TGTGCCAGCAGCGGGTACATCTTAGGCTACACCTTC. Translating it yields CASSGYILGYTF.